This T cell receptor (beta chain) was recorded in a study of blood T cell repertoires in COVID-19. The CDR3 is 15 amino acids. Germline V gene data show CDR1 as SGHRS and CDR2 as YFSETQ. Trimming pared 0 bases from V and 0 bases from J, leaving 8 bases between. Methods used by the authors: Amplified reference gene primers provided the basis for estimating nucleated cell counts. Produced via immunoSEQ multiplex PCR; TCRdb's table is partial and in-frame only. Clonal size and the V and J genes are those of that table, whereas D and trimming came from the DNA. Here the sample spans 250,000 to 400,000 clones, approximately 88% being singletons.

This sequence originates from a young woman with COVID-19, enrolled during active disease. The specimen sequenced was peripheral blood. The rearrangement links TRBV5-1 to TRBJ2-3; unclear D gene. The CDR3 is CASSLGDPSTDTQYF. In DNA form, the CDR3 reads TGCGCCAGCAGCTTGGGCGATCCTAGCACAGATACGCAGTATTTT.